There are a few counts of the clone carrying this T cell receptor beta chain. A junction end diverges from the germline sequence, so it may reflect a read error. This sample was taken from a study of T cell changes during pregnancy in multiple sclerosis. Germline V gene sequence: CDR1 SSHAT, CDR2 FNYEAQ (reference sequence). The length of the CDR3 is 15 residues. TCRdb's copy holds only in-frame clones and misses some; the assay was immunoSEQ multiplex PCR. The sample consists of approximately 34,000 clones, 90% of them appearing once. This chain uses TRBV7-7 with TRBJ2-1, with D perhaps TRBD2 (5 bases). The source material was CD8+ T cells from peripheral blood mononuclear cells, sampled in the first trimester of pregnancy. The origin of this receptor is a female donor with multiple sclerosis, enrolled in a pregnancy study. The DNA for the CDR3 is TGTGCTAGCAGTCGAACGGAGGCCTCCTACAATGAGCAGTTCTTC. Residues: CASSRTEASYNEQFF. Full variable domain (remainder filled in from reference TRBV7-7 and TRBJ2-1): GAGVSQSPRYKVTKRGQDVTLRCDPISSHATLYWYQQALGQGPEFLTYFNYEAQPDKSGLPSDRFSAERPEGSISTLTIQRTEQRDSAMYRCASSRTEASYNEQFFGPGTRLTVL.